This passage covers 2 T cell receptor beta chains from one sample sequenced in a study of shared clonotypes between healthy human individuals. Sequencing was performed with immunoSEQ multiplex PCR; in TCRdb, only in-frame clones are kept and a portion is missing. The sample has about 1.5 million clones; about 96% are singletons. Sample: naive CD4+ T cells sorted from blood. Subset in this sample: CD45RA+ positively selected. The receptor set was obtained from a man aged 30-40 years in good health.

The chain uses TRBV7-9 and TRBJ1-4; 7 bases are a match to TRBD1. This CDR3 is 15 amino acids long. Germline V CDR1 and CDR2: SEHNR, FQNEAQ (reference sequence). J gave up 8 bases and V 1 base, and 7 bases lay outside the gene matches. This CDR3 is CASSLEGQLREKLFF. The DNA of the CDR3 is TGTGCCAGCAGCTTAGAGGGACAGTTGCGCGAAAAACTGTTTTTT.

The chain carries TRBV30 and TRBJ2-2; 9 nucleotides align to TRBD2. The CDR3 spans 15 residues. J was trimmed by 6 bases and V by 5 bases; bases with no gene match: 10. From germline, CDR1 is GTSNPN and CDR2 SVGIG (reference sequence). CDR3 nucleotides: TGTGCCTGGCACAGGGCGGGAGGGGTCCCCGGGGAGCTGTTTTTT. As protein: CAWHRAGGVPGELFF.